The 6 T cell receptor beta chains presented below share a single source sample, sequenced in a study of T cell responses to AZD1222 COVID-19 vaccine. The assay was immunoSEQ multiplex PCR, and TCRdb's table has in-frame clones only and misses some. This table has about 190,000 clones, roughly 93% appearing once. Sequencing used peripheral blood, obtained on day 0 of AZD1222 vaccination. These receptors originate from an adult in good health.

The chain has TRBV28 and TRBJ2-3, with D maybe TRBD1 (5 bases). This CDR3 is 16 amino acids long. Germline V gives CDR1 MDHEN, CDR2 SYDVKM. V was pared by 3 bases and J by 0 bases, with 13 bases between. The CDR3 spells CASSFLSTASTDTQYF. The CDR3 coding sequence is TGTGCCAGCAGTTTTTTATCGACAGCTAGCACAGATACGCAGTATTTT. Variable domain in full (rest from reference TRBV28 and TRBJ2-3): DVKVTQSSRYLVKRTGEKVFLECVQDMDHENMFWYRQDPGLGLRLIYFSYDVKMKEKGDIPEGYSVSREKKERFSLILESASTNQTSMYLCASSFLSTASTDTQYFGPGTRLTVL.

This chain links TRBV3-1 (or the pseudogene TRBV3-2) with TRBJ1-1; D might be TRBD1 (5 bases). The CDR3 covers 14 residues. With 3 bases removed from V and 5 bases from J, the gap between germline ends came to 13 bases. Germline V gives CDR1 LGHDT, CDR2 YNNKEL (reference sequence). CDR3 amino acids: CASSQGQGATEAFF. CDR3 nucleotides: TGTGCCAGCAGCCAGGGGCAGGGTGCTACTGAAGCTTTCTTT.

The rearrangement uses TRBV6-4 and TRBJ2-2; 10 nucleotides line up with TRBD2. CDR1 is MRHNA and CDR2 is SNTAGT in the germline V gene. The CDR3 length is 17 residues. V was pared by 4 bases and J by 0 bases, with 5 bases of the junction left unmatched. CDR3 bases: TGTGCCAGCAGTGTCCTAGCGGGGGCCACGAACACCGGGGAGCTGTTTTTT. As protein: CASSVLAGATNTGELFF.

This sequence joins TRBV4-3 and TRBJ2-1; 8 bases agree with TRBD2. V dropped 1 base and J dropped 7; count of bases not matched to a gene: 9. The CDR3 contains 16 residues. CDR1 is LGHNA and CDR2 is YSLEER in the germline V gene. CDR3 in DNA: TGCGCCAGCAGCCAAGTTCTTGCGGGGGGTAGGAATGAGCAGTTCTTC. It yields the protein CASSQVLAGGRNEQFF.

The CDR3 protein is CASSSPRGLGRETQYF. The CDR3 DNA is TGTGCCAGCAGCTCCCCCAGGGGGCTTGGGAGGGAGACCCAGTACTTC. The rearrangement uses TRBV7-2 and TRBJ2-5; TRBD1 matches at 8 bases. The germline gives CDR1 SGHTA, CDR2 FQGNSA. The CDR3 covers 16 residues. J lost 5 bases, V lost 4 bases, and 12 bases had no gene match.

DNA of the CDR3: TGTGCCAGCAGCACTAGGACTAGCGCCTACGAGCAGTACTTC. Translation: CASSTRTSAYEQYF. V is TRBV5-4 and J is TRBJ2-7; 9 bases map to TRBD2. CDR1 is SGHNT, CDR2 YYREEE, per germline (reference sequence). This CDR3 region has 14 residues. V dropped 4 bases and J dropped 2; count of bases not matched to a gene: 4. The full variable domain, completed using reference TRBV5-4 and TRBJ2-7, is ETGVTQSPTHLIKTRGQQVTLRCSSQSGHNTVSWYQQALGQGPQFIFQYYREEENGRGNFPPRFSGLQFPNYSSELNVNALELDDSALYLCASSTRTSAYEQYFGPGTRLTVT.